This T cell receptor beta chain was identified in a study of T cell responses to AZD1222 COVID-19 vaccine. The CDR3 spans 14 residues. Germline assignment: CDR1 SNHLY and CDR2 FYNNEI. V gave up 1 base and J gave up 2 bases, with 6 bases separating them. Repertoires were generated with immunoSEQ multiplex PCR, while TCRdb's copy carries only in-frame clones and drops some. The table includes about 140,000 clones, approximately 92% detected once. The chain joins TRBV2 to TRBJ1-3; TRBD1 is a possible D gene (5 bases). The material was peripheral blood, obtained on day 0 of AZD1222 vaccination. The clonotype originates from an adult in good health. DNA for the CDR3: TGTGCCAGCAGTGAAGGGGGGGCTGGAAACACCATATATTTT. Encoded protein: CASSEGGAGNTIYF.